A single sample gave rise to the 12 T cell receptor beta chains below, sequenced in a study of blood T cell repertoires in COVID-19. Assay used: immunoSEQ multiplex PCR; TCRdb lists only in-frame clones, some missing. The top ten hold 3% of the sample, which has under 200,000 clones, roughly 70% seen once. Material: peripheral blood. The receptors come from a woman of 80 years or more with acute or convalescent COVID-19.

In its sample, this clone was seen once. The rearrangement uses TRBV2 and TRBJ1-5, with no clear D. The V end was cut by 7 bases, the J end by 5 bases, with 12 bases between. Germline loops: CDR1 SNHLY, CDR2 FYNNEI. The CDR3 spans 13 residues. CDR3 residues: CASTDQVDQPQHF. As DNA, the CDR3 is TGTGCCAGCACAGATCAGGTTGATCAGCCCCAGCATTTT.

This clone was detected only once. The chain joins TRBV5-1 to TRBJ2-7; 7 positions match TRBD2. The V gene's germline CDR1 is SGHRS and CDR2 YFSETQ. This CDR3 contains 13 residues. Unmatched junction bases numbered 6, after V lost 0 bases and J lost 9 bases. CDR3 residues: CASSLEAGRVQYF. The CDR3 DNA follows: TGCGCCAGCAGCTTGGAAGCGGGGAGGGTGCAGTACTTC.

The V and J genes are TRBV28 and TRBJ1-5, with a possible D match to TRBD1 (5 bases). Germline assignment: CDR1 MDHEN and CDR2 SYDVKM. V gave up 6 bases and J gave up 6 bases, with 18 bases separating them. CDR3 size: 15 residues. DNA for the CDR3: TGTGCCAGCAGCCGCCGGGGGGGTGATCGTCAGCCCCAGCATTTT. It is translated as CASSRRGGDRQPQHF.

This clone came up once. This sequence joins TRBV11-2 and TRBJ2-7; D is uncertain. The V end was cut by 0 bases, the J end by 1 base, with 4 bases between. CDR3 length: 13 amino acids. Germline loops: CDR1 SGHAT, CDR2 FQNNGV. The CDR3, as DNA: TGTGCCAGCAGCTTAGACGGTTCCTACGAGCAGTACTTC. This translates into CASSLDGSYEQYF.

This chain links TRBV10-3 with TRBJ2-1; D is perhaps TRBD2 (6 bases). Looked up from germline, CDR1 is ENHRY and CDR2 is SYGVKD. The CDR3 length is 15 residues. Trimming took off 6 bases at V and 2 bases at J, with 14 bases between the two ends. As DNA, the CDR3 is TGTGCCATCAGCCTTAGCGGTGACGCCTACAATGAGCAGTTCTTC. It specifies CAISLSGDAYNEQFF.

This clone was counted at least ten times. V usage is TRBV4-2 and J usage is TRBJ2-7; 14 bases map to TRBD2. The germline gives CDR1 LGHNA, CDR2 YNFKEQ. The CDR3 loop spans 16 amino acids. Trimming cost V 0 bases and J 3 bases; bases outside gene matches: 1. The CDR3 spells CASSQDGTSGSYEQYF. In DNA, the CDR3 is TGTGCCAGCAGCCAAGATGGGACTAGCGGGAGCTACGAGCAGTACTTC.

V and J are TRBV7-2 and TRBJ2-5, with TRBD1 matching 9 bases. The CDR3 is made up of 16 amino acids. Germline V CDR1 and CDR2: SGHTA, FQGNSA. V was clipped by 2 bases and J by 0 bases; unmatched bases: 4. CDR3 region: CASSLMGQGNQETQYF. For the CDR3, the DNA is TGTGCCAGCAGCTTAATGGGACAGGGCAACCAAGAGACCCAGTACTTC.

The rearrangement uses TRBV27 and TRBJ2-6, with a possible D match to TRBD2 (7 bases). V lost 0 bases to trimming and J lost 0 bases, with 15 bases between them. CDR1 and CDR2 (germline): MNHEY, SMNVEV (reference sequence). This CDR3 is built from 19 residues. CDR3: CASSLSYGGGGSGANVLTF. DNA for the CDR3: TGTGCCAGCAGTTTATCGTACGGGGGCGGGGGCTCTGGGGCCAACGTCCTGACTTTC.

V is TRBV6-2 or TRBV6-3 and J is TRBJ2-1; 7 nucleotides line up with TRBD1. With V trimmed by 0 bases and J by 3 bases, 5 bases remained unmatched. Per the germline V gene, CDR1 is MNHEY and CDR2 is SVGEGT. The CDR3 loop spans 16 amino acids. The CDR3 sequence: CASSYSKGGLYNEQFF. In DNA form, the CDR3 reads TGTGCCAGCAGTTACTCGAAAGGGGGCCTCTACAATGAGCAGTTCTTC.

This clone was counted a few times. V gene TRBV30 combines with J gene TRBJ2-1, with a possible D match to TRBD2 (6 bases). V was cut by 2 bases and J by 1 base, with 12 bases left in between. Germline-derived CDR1 and CDR2 are GTSNPN and SVGIG (reference sequence). The CDR3 covers 15 residues. The CDR3, as DNA: TGTGCCTGGAGTCGCGGGGACGTATCCTACAATGAGCAGTTCTTC. This gives the protein CAWSRGDVSYNEQFF. The full variable domain, rest sourced from reference TRBV30 and TRBJ2-1, is SQTIHQWPATLVQPVGSPLSLECTVEGTSNPNLYWYRQAAGRGLQLLFYSVGIGQISSEVPQNLSASRPQDRQFILSSKKLLLSDSGFYLCAWSRGDVSYNEQFFGPGTRLTVL.

The chain combines TRBV2 with TRBJ1-5; D gene uncertain. The germline CDR1 and CDR2 sequences are SNHLY and FYNNEI. This CDR3 has 13 amino acids. V was clipped by 7 bases and J by 1 base, with 8 bases between them. In DNA form, the CDR3 reads TGTGCCAGCAATCCGGGAAGCAATCAGCCCCAGCATTTT. Translating it yields CASNPGSNQPQHF.

The chain links TRBV2 to TRBJ1-4, with D possibly TRBD1 on 5 matching bases. The CDR3 covers 15 residues. The ends were cut back, 4 bases at V and 2 bases at J, with 11 bases in the middle. Germline-derived CDR1 and CDR2 are SNHLY and FYNNEI. CDR3 in DNA: TGTGCCAGCAGTGGGGAAGGGGTGACTAATGAAAAACTGTTTTTT. It specifies CASSGEGVTNEKLFF. Full variable domain (outside the CDR3, taken from reference TRBV2 and TRBJ1-4): EPEVTQTPSHQVTQMGQEVILRCVPISNHLYFYWYRQILGQKVEFLVSFYNNEISEKSEIFDDQFSVERPDGSNFTLKIRSTKLEDSAMYFCASSGEGVTNEKLFFGSGTQLSVL.